The present TCR beta chain was sequenced within a study of identical twins. General study results and limits: Models underpredicted monozygotic twin sharing of out-of-frame TCR alpha. Partial confounding of zero-insertion analyses by invariant MAIT and iNKT cells was possible. Sequences that were beta out-of-frame showed weaker excess twin sharing. The study drew conclusions from cross-sectional statistical analysis, not from following the same donors.

TCRdb called the 5' RACE reads again in MiXCR, with one record for every CDR3 protein. The data contain approximately 600,000 distinct CDR3 sequences, just under 10% of them singletons. This clonotype has a count of ten or more. Its antigen remains unknown. Trimming took 6 bases from V and 7 from J, leaving 10 bases between them. The V gene's germline CDR1 is MNHEY and CDR2 SVGEGT. CDR3 length equals 12 residues. Another study also made use of these data, one on yellow fever vaccine responses in identical twins.

Sequencing used PBMCs. This chain connects TRBV6-2 or TRBV6-3 to TRBJ2-1, with no clear D. This TCR derives from a woman aged 18-29 years in good health. CDR3 loop: CASRDSGNEQFF. In DNA, the CDR3 is TGTGCCAGCAGGGATTCCGGGAATGAGCAGTTCTTC.